This T cell receptor beta chain was identified during a study of memory CD4+ T cells and cytomegalovirus serostatus. Study in general: This sample comes from healthy Belgian adults, several CMV seropositive, under 25 seronegative.

The study, taken as a whole, reports: CD4+ memory repertoires contained about two fifths of the roughly 150 reported CMV TCRbeta sequences.

Concerning this clone: Antigen unknown.

The sort gate was single viable CD3+CD4+CD8-CD45RO+ cells for memory CD4+ T cells. Under the authors' procedure: Out-of-frame sequences were removed, leaving about 2,300,000 distinct TCRbeta sequences. Generated by immunoSEQ multiplex PCR, the TCRdb table keeps only in-frame clones and is missing some. D and trimming were read from the DNA, whereas the V and J calls and clone size are those reported in that table. Here the sample spans about 82,000 clones, around 80% being singletons. Sequencing was carried out using memory CD4+ T cells from blood. This TCR came from an adult in good health and CMV-seronegative.

The CDR3 region has the DNA TGCGCCAGCAGCCAAGGGGCACAGGGAGGAGAAAAACTGTTTTTT. It yields the protein CASSQGAQGGEKLFF. This chain links TRBV4-1 with TRBJ1-4; a weak D match, TRBD1 (6 bases). This CDR3 is built from 15 residues. The germline V and J ends were trimmed by 1 base and 8 bases, with 14 bases remaining between them. Germline V CDR1 and CDR2: MGHRA, YSYEKL.